Listed below are T cell receptor beta chains from one sample, sequenced in a study of blood T cell repertoires in COVID-19. Using immunoSEQ multiplex PCR, the repertoire was profiled, and TCRdb retains in-frame clones only, with some absent. The sample comprises approximately 100,000 clones, more than 75% of which are singletons, and about 2% rests with the top ten. Sequenced: peripheral blood. The receptors shown here come from a human donor in a cohort sampled during active COVID-19. Both conserved end residues are part of each CDR3. A D gene is named only where the DNA matches it firmly. The size entry is marked missing in some rows and otherwise reads once, few, many or a size class.

j_gene: TRBJ1-2
v_gene: TRBV28
d_gene: .
abundance: .
CDR3aa: CASSLWGLNYGYTF
CDR3nt: TGTGCCAGCAGTTTATGGGGACTTAACTATGGCTACACCTTC

j_gene: TRBJ2-7
v_gene: TRBV4-2
d_gene: .
abundance: many
CDR3aa: CASSQAGYGGTYEQYF
CDR3nt: TGTGCCAGCAGCCAAGCTGGTTACGGGGGTACCTACGAGCAGTACTTC

j_gene: TRBJ2-1
v_gene: TRBV5-1
d_gene: TRBD2
abundance: .
CDR3aa: CASSLTSGSYEQFF
CDR3nt: TGCGCCAGCAGCCTGACTAGCGGGAGCTATGAGCAGTTCTTC

j_gene: TRBJ2-3
v_gene: TRBV9
d_gene: TRBD2
abundance: .
CDR3aa: CASSVSGTGFSTDTQYF
CDR3nt: TGTGCCAGCAGCGTAAGCGGGACCGGCTTTAGCACAGATACGCAGTATTTT

j_gene: TRBJ2-1
v_gene: TRBV5-1
d_gene: .
abundance: .
CDR3aa: CATRTGVSSDEQFF
CDR3nt: TGCGCCACCCGAACGGGAGTCAGCAGCGATGAGCAGTTCTTC

j_gene: TRBJ2-7
v_gene: TRBV23-1
d_gene: .
abundance: .
CDR3aa: CASSFDGLTYEQYF
CDR3nt: TGCGCCAGCAGCTTTGACGGGTTAACCTACGAGCAGTACTTC

j_gene: TRBJ1-5
v_gene: TRBV5-6
d_gene: .
abundance: once
CDR3aa: CASSLGTLNSNQPQHF
CDR3nt: TGTGCCAGCAGCTTGGGGACATTGAATAGCAATCAGCCCCAGCATTTT

j_gene: TRBJ2-3
v_gene: TRBV5-1
d_gene: TRBD2
abundance: once
CDR3aa: CASSFGLAGGTDTQYF
CDR3nt: TGCGCCAGCAGCTTCGGACTAGCGGGAGGCACAGATACGCAGTATTTT

j_gene: TRBJ2-3
v_gene: TRBV4-3
d_gene: .
abundance: .
CDR3aa: CASSQDLLTDTQYF
CDR3nt: TGCGCCAGCAGCCAAGATCTCCTAACAGATACGCAGTATTTT

j_gene: TRBJ2-2
v_gene: TRBV9
d_gene: .
abundance: .
CDR3aa: CASSVTGTNTGELFF
CDR3nt: TGTGCCAGCAGCGTAACAGGGACGAACACCGGGGAGCTGTTTTTT

j_gene: TRBJ2-7
v_gene: TRBV5-4
d_gene: .
abundance: .
CDR3aa: CASSLDGGGLGEQYF
CDR3nt: TGTGCCAGCAGCTTGGATGGGGGCGGGTTAGGCGAGCAGTACTTC

j_gene: TRBJ2-1
v_gene: TRBV7-2
d_gene: TRBD2
abundance: .
CDR3aa: CASSHPMGGRYNEQFF
CDR3nt: TGTGCCAGCAGCCATCCCATGGGGGGGAGGTACAATGAGCAGTTCTTC

j_gene: TRBJ1-1
v_gene: TRBV6-6
d_gene: .
abundance: .
CDR3aa: CASSPRGGSNTEAFF
CDR3nt: TGTGCCAGCAGCCCACGGGGGGGGAGTAACACTGAAGCTTTCTTT

j_gene: TRBJ1-2
v_gene: TRBV19
d_gene: TRBD1
abundance: few
CDR3aa: CASSILAGGYGYTF
CDR3nt: TGTGCCAGTAGTATTCTGGCAGGGGGCTATGGCTACACCTTC

j_gene: TRBJ1-1
v_gene: TRBV10-3
d_gene: TRBD1
abundance: .
CDR3aa: CAISPDRGNTEAFF
CDR3nt: TGTGCCATCTCACCGGACAGGGGTAACACTGAAGCTTTCTTT

j_gene: TRBJ1-1
v_gene: TRBV3-1/TRBV3-2
d_gene: TRBD1
abundance: .
CDR3aa: CASSQGTGDTEAFF
CDR3nt: TGTGCCAGCAGCCAAGGGACAGGAGACACTGAAGCTTTCTTT

j_gene: TRBJ1-6
v_gene: TRBV5-3
d_gene: .
abundance: .
CDR3aa: CARSLVPDLYNSPLHF
CDR3nt: TGTGCCAGAAGCTTGGTGCCAGACTTATATAATTCACCCCTCCACTTT

j_gene: TRBJ2-6
v_gene: TRBV12-3/TRBV12-4
d_gene: .
abundance: .
CDR3aa: CASSSSGANVLTF
CDR3nt: TGTGCCAGCAGTTCGTCTGGGGCCAACGTCCTGACTTTC

j_gene: TRBJ1-2
v_gene: TRBV6-5
d_gene: TRBD1
abundance: .
CDR3aa: CASSYQAGGYGGYTF
CDR3nt: TGTGCCAGCAGTTACCAGGCAGGGGGATATGGTGGCTACACCTTC

j_gene: TRBJ2-5
v_gene: TRBV7-3
d_gene: TRBD1
abundance: .
CDR3aa: CASSQSTGQETQYF
CDR3nt: TGTGCCAGCAGCCAATCGACAGGGCAAGAGACCCAGTACTTC

j_gene: TRBJ2-1
v_gene: TRBV27
d_gene: .
abundance: .
CDR3aa: CASRPGPRGYNEQFF
CDR3nt: TGTGCCAGCAGGCCTGGGCCGCGGGGCTACAATGAGCAGTTCTTC

j_gene: TRBJ2-3
v_gene: TRBV4-2
d_gene: .
abundance: .
CDR3aa: CASSHLWPPGTDTQYF
CDR3nt: TGTGCCAGCAGCCACCTCTGGCCCCCTGGCACAGATACGCAGTATTTT

j_gene: TRBJ2-5
v_gene: TRBV28
d_gene: .
abundance: .
CDR3aa: CASSQRGFETQYF
CDR3nt: TGTGCCAGCAGCCAGCGCGGTTTTGAGACCCAGTACTTC

j_gene: TRBJ2-3
v_gene: TRBV21-1
d_gene: .
abundance: .
CDR3aa: CASSATGTSMDTQYF
CDR3nt: TGTGCCAGCAGTGCAACCGGGACTAGCATGGATACGCAGTATTTT

j_gene: TRBJ1-2
v_gene: TRBV2
d_gene: .
abundance: .
CDR3aa: CASSERGDPFYGYTF
CDR3nt: TGTGCCAGCAGTGAACGGGGGGACCCCTTCTATGGCTACACCTTC

j_gene: TRBJ1-2
v_gene: TRBV18
d_gene: .
abundance: .
CDR3aa: CASSPSEVIGGYTF
CDR3nt: TGTGCCAGCTCCCCTTCCGAGGTTATAGGCGGCTACACCTTC

j_gene: TRBJ1-5
v_gene: TRBV24-1
d_gene: .
abundance: .
CDR3aa: CATSDFEDQPQHF
CDR3nt: TGTGCCACCAGTGATTTCGAGGATCAGCCCCAGCATTTT

j_gene: TRBJ2-3
v_gene: TRBV5-1
d_gene: .
abundance: .
CDR3aa: CASSFFGATDTQYF
CDR3nt: TGCGCCAGCAGCTTTTTTGGAGCCACGGATACGCAGTATTTT

j_gene: TRBJ2-7
v_gene: TRBV27
d_gene: .
abundance: .
CDR3aa: CASSLTSDRSYEQYF
CDR3nt: TGTGCCAGCAGTTTAACAAGCGACAGATCCTACGAGCAGTACTTC